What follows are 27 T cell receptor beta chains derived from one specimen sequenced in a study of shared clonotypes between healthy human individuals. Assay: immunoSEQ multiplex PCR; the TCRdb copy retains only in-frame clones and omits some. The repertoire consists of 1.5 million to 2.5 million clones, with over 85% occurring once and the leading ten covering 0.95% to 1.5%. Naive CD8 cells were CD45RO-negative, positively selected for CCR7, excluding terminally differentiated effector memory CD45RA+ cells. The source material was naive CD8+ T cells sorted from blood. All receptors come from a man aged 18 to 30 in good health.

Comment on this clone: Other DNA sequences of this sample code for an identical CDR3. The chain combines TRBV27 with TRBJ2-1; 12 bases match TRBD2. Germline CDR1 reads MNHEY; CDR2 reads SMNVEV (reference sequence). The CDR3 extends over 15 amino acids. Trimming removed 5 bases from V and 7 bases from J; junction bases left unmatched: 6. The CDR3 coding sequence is TGTGCCAGCAGTCCGACTAGCGGGGGCCTTAATGAGCAGTTCTTC. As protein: CASSPTSGGLNEQFF.

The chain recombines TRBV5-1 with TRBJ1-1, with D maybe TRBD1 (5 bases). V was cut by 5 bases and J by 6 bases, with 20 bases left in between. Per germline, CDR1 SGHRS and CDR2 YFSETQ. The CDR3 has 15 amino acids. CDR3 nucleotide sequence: TGCGCCAGCAGTCACAAAAGGGGCTCGGACTCTGAAGCTTTCTTT. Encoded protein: CASSHKRGSDSEAFF.

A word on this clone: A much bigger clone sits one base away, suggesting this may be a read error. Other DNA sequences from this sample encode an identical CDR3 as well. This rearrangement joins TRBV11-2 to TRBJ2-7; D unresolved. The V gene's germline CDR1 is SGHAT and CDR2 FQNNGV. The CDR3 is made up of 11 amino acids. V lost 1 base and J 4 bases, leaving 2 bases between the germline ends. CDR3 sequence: CASSLAYEQYF. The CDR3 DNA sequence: TGTGCCAGCAGCTTAGCGTACGAGCAGTACTTC.

The CDR3: CASSQDRTGSPTEAFF. CDR3 bases: TGCGCCAGCAGCCAAGATCGGACAGGGAGTCCCACTGAAGCTTTCTTT. The chain has TRBV4-1 and TRBJ1-1, with 8 bases fitting TRBD1. Unmatched junction bases numbered 7, after V lost 0 bases and J lost 4 bases. The germline V gene encodes CDR1 MGHRA and CDR2 YSYEKL. The CDR3 runs to 16 residues.

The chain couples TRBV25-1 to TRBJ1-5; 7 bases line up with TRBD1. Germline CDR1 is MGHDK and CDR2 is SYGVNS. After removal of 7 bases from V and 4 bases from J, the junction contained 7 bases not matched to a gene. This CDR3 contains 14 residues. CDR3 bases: TGTGCCAGCACCGGGGACAGCCGTAATCAGCCCCAGCATTTT. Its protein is CASTGDSRNQPQHF.

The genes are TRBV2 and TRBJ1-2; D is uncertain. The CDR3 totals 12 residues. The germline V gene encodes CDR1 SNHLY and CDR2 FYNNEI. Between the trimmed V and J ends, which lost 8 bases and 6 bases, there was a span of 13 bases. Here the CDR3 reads CASDQDSNGYTF. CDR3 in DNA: TGTGCCAGCGATCAGGACTCTAATGGCTACACCTTC.

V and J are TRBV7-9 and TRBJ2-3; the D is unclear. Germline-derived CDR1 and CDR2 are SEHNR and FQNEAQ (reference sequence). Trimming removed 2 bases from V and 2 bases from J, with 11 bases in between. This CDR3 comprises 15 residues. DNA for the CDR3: TGTGCCAGCAGCTTATCCGAGGTTTACACAGATACGCAGTATTTT. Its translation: CASSLSEVYTDTQYF.

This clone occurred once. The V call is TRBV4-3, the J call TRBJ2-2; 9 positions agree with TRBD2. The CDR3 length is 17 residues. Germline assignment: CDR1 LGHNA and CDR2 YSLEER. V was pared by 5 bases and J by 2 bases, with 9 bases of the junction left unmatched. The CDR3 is CASSVERLAVNTGELFF. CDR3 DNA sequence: TGCGCCAGCAGCGTGGAGAGACTAGCGGTTAACACCGGGGAGCTGTTTTTT.

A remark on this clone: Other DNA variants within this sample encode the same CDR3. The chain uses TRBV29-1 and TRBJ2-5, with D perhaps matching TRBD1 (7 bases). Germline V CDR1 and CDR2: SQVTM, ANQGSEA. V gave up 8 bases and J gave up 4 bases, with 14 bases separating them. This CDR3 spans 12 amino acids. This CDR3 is CSIRQGGETQYF. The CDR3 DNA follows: TGCAGCATAAGGCAGGGGGGAGAGACCCAGTACTTC.

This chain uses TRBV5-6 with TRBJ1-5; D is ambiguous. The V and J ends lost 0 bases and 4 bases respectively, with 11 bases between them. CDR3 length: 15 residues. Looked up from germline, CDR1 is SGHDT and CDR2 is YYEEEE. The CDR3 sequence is CASSLGVGGNQPQHF. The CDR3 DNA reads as TGTGCCAGCAGCTTGGGGGTAGGCGGGAATCAGCCCCAGCATTTT.

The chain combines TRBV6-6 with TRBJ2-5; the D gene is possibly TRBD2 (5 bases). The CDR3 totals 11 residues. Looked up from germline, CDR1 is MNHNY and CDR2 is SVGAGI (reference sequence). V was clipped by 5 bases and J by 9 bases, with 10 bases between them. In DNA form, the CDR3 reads TGTGCCAGCAGTACAAGCGGCCCCCAGTACTTC. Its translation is CASSTSGPQYF.

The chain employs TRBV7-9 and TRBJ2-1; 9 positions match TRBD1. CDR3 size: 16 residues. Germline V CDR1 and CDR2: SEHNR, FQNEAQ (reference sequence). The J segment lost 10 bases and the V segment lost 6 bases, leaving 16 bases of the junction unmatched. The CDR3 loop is CASSLTLGQGVGEQFF. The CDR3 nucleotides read TGTGCCAGCAGTCTAACCCTGGGACAGGGAGTTGGGGAGCAGTTCTTC.

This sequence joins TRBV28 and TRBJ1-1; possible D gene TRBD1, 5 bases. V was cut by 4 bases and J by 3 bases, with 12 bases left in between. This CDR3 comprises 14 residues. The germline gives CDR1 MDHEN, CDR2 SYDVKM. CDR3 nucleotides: TGTGCCAGCAGTTACCGAAAAGGGGACACTGAAGCTTTCTTT. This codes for CASSYRKGDTEAFF.

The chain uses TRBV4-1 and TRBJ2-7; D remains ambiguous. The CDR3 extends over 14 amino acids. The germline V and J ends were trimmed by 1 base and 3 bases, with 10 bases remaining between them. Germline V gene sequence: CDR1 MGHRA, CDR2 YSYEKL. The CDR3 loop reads CASSQGQDYYEQYF. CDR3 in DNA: TGCGCCAGCAGCCAAGGGCAGGATTACTACGAGCAGTACTTC.

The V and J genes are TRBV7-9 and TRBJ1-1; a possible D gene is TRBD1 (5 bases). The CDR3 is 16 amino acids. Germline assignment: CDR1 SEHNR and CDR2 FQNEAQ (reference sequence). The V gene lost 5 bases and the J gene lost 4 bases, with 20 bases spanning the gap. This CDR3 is CASSPTRGSGSTEAFF. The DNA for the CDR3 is TGTGCCAGCAGCCCGACAAGGGGATCGGGTAGCACTGAAGCTTTCTTT.

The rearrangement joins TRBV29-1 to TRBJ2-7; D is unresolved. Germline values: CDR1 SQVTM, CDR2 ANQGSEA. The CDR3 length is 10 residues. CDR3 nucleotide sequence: TGCAGTTCCCCAGAGTGCGAGCAGTACTTC. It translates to CSSPECEQYF.

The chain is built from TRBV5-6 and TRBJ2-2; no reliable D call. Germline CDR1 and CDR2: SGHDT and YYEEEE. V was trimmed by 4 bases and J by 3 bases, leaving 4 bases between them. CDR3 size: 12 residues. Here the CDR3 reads CASSRYTGELFF. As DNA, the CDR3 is TGTGCCAGCAGCAGGTACACCGGGGAGCTGTTTTTT.

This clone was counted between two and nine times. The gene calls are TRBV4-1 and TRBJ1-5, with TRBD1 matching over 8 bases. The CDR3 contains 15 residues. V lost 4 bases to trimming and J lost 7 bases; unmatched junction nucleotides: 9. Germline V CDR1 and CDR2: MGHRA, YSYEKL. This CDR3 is CASSLDPTGAQPQHF. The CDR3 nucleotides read TGCGCCAGCAGCCTCGATCCGACAGGGGCCCAGCCCCAGCATTTT.

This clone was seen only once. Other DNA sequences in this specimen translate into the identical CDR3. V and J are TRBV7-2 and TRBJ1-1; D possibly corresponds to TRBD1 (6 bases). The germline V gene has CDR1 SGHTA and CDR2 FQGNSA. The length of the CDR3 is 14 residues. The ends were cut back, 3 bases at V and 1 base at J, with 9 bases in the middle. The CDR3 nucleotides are TGTGCCAGCAGCTTCTTGACAGGGAACACTGAAGCTTTCTTT. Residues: CASSFLTGNTEAFF.

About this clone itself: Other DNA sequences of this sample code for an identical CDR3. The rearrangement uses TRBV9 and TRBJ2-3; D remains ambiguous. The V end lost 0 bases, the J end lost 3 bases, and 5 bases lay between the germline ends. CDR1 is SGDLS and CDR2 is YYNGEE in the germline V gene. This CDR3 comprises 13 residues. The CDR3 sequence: CASSVVPTDTQYF. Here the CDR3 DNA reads TGTGCCAGCAGCGTAGTCCCGACAGATACGCAGTATTTT.

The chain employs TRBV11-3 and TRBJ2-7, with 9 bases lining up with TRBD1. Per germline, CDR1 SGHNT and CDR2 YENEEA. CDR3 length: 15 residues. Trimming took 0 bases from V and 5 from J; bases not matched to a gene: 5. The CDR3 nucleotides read TGTGCCAGCAGCTTAGACCGGGACAGGGATAACGAGCAGTACTTC. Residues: CASSLDRDRDNEQYF.

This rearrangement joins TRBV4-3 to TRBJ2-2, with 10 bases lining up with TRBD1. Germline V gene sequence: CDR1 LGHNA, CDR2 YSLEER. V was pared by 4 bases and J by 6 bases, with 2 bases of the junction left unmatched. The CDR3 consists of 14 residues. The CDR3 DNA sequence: TGCGCCAGCAGCCCCGACAGGGGGCCCGGGGAGCTGTTTTTT. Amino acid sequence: CASSPDRGPGELFF.

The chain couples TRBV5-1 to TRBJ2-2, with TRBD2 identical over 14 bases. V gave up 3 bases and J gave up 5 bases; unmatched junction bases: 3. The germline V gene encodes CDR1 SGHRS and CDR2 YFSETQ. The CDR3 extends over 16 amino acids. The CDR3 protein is CASSYGLAGGTGELFF. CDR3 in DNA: TGCGCCAGCAGCTACGGACTAGCGGGAGGTACCGGGGAGCTGTTTTTT.

CDR3 residues: CASSSFTYEQYF. Here the CDR3 DNA reads TGTGCCAGCAGTTCCTTCACCTACGAGCAGTACTTC. This rearrangement joins TRBV6-1 to TRBJ2-7; D uncertain. The CDR3 has 12 amino acids. The V gene lost 5 bases and the J gene lost 2 bases, with 7 bases spanning the gap. CDR1 and CDR2 (germline): MNHNS, SASEGT.

CDR3 bases: TGTGCCAGCATTTCCGATCATCAGAACACCGGGGAGCTGTTTTTT. Protein sequence: CASISDHQNTGELFF. V gene TRBV28 combines with J gene TRBJ2-2, with D unresolved. The CDR3 extends over 15 amino acids. Germline V gene sequence: CDR1 MDHEN, CDR2 SYDVKM. Trimming pared 7 bases from V and 1 base from J, leaving 13 bases between.

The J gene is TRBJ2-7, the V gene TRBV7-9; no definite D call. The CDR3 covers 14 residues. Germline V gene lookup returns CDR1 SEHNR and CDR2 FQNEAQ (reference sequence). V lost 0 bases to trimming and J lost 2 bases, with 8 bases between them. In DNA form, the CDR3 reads TGTGCCAGCAGCTTAGCGGGCAGACCCTACGAGCAGTACTTC. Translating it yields CASSLAGRPYEQYF.

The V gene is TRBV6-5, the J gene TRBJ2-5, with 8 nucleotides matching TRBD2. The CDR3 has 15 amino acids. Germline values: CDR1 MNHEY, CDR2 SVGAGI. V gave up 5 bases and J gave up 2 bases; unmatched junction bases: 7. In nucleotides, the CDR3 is TGTGCCAGCAGTCCCAGCGGGGGACTACAAGAGACCCAGTACTTC. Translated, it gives CASSPSGGLQETQYF.